These T cell receptor beta chains were read from a single sample in a study of early T cells in non-severe SARS-CoV-2 infection. A single record per CDR3 protein comes from TCRdb applying MiXCR to the 5' RACE reads. The sample has approximately 71,000 distinct CDR3 sequences, around 15% seen once. The specimen sequenced was whole blood. The receptors come from an adult who was a healthcare worker with PCR-confirmed SARS-CoV-2 infection or an uninfected control (not recorded which). CDR3s include the opening cysteine and the closing phenylalanine or tryptophan. The D gene is left open where the match is weak. Size values are once, few and many counts, or a class for expanded clones, and some rows have none.

many,14,TRBV12-3/TRBV12-4,TRBJ2-1,.,CASSDEHSYNEQFF,TGTGCCAGCAGTGACGAGCACTCCTACAATGAGCAGTTCTTC
few,14,TRBV6-2/TRBV6-3,TRBJ2-1,.,CASSGTGGFTGKFF,TGTGCCAGCTCTGGGACTGGAGGTTTTACCGGAAAGTTCTTC
few,15,TRBV2,TRBJ2-2,.,CASSVYRGGTGELFF,TGTGCCAGCAGTGTCTACAGGGGAGGTACCGGGGAGCTGTTTTTT
many,13,TRBV20-1,TRBJ2-5,.,CSARSGGKETQYF,TGCAGTGCCAGAAGTGGTGGGAAAGAGACCCAGTACTTC
.,14,TRBV4-1,TRBJ1-3,TRBD1,CASGTGGGRNTIYF,TGCGCCAGCGGGACAGGGGGCGGAAGAAACACCATATATTTT
.,15,TRBV7-9,TRBJ2-5,TRBD2,CASSLGPSGGPTQYF,TGTGCCAGCAGCCTCGGGCCTAGCGGGGGGCCGACCCAGTACTTC
many,13,TRBV3-1,TRBJ1-4,.,CASSPAQLEKLFF,TGTGCCAGCAGCCCGGCCCAGCTGGAAAAACTGTTTTTT
many,14,TRBV4-3,TRBJ2-1,.,CASSQGGAAPEQFF,TGCGCCAGCAGCCAAGGGGGGGCGGCCCCTGAGCAGTTCTTC
many,12,TRBV20-1,TRBJ1-1,TRBD1,CSATDRDTEAFF,TGCAGTGCCACGGACAGGGACACTGAAGCTTTCTTT
.,15,TRBV11-1,TRBJ2-3,.,CASSLSPGLGDTQYF,TGTGCCAGCAGCTTAAGTCCAGGGTTGGGAGATACGCAGTATTTT
many,15,TRBV20-1,TRBJ2-1,TRBD2,CSASYERGGNNEQFF,TGCAGTGCTTCATATGAGCGGGGGGGCAACAATGAGCAGTTCTTC
many,20,TRBV1,TRBJ2-2,.,CTSSQDYVMGVLTGPGELFF,TGCACCAGCAGCCAAGATTACGTTATGGGCGTTCTTACCGGACCCGGGGAGCTGTTTTTT
.,14,TRBV28,TRBJ1-3,.,CASKHQGRGNTIYF,TGTGCCAGCAAACATCAGGGGCGAGGAAACACCATATATTTT
.,18,TRBV3-1,TRBJ2-1,TRBD2,CASSQDGRDPISYNEQFF,TGTGCCAGCAGCCAAGATGGGAGGGATCCTATCTCCTACAATGAGCAGTTCTTC
.,14,TRBV13,TRBJ2-5,TRBD1,CASSVQGHQETQYF,TGTGCCAGCAGCGTACAGGGGCACCAAGAGACCCAGTACTTC
few,12,TRBV7-9,TRBJ2-1,.,CASSSYRQEQFF,TGTGCCAGCAGCTCATACCGACAGGAGCAGTTCTTC
few,12,TRBV20-1,TRBJ1-2,TRBD1,CSAGQGDFGYTF,TGCAGTGCCGGACAGGGAGATTTTGGCTACACCTTC
.,13,TRBV5-1,TRBJ1-2,.,CASSLEAGRDYTF,TGCGCCAGCAGCTTGGAGGCAGGTAGAGACTACACCTTC
.,16,TRBV3-1,TRBJ2-3,TRBD2,CASSRGLAGSTDTQYF,TGTGCCAGCAGCCGGGGACTAGCGGGGAGCACAGATACGCAGTATTTT
.,12,TRBV10-3,TRBJ2-7,.,CAISVTRDEQYF,TGTGCCATCAGTGTTACCAGGGACGAGCAGTACTTC
many,15,TRBV27,TRBJ1-6,TRBD1,CASSLSGQGSSPLHF,TGTGCCAGCAGTTTATCAGGACAGGGGAGTTCACCCCTCCACTTT
.,14,TRBV7-6,TRBJ2-3,.,CASSLGAPGLTQYF,TGTGCCAGCAGCTTAGGGGCCCCTGGGCTAACGCAGTATTTT
few,14,TRBV7-8,TRBJ2-1,TRBD2,CASSTSGSYNEQFF,TGTGCCAGCAGCACTAGCGGGTCCTACAATGAGCAGTTCTTC
.,15,TRBV5-1,TRBJ2-3,.,CASSLVAGEADTQYF,TGTGCCAGCAGCTTGGTTGCAGGGGAAGCAGATACGCAGTATTTT
.,15,TRBV27,TRBJ1-1,.,CASSFRGRSNTEAFF,TGTGCCAGCAGTTTCCGGGGGCGGTCGAACACTGAAGCTTTCTTT
.,16,TRBV9,TRBJ2-7,.,CASSEALLTSGSEQYF,TGTGCCAGCAGCGAGGCCCTGTTGACTAGTGGAAGCGAGCAGTACTTC
few,15,TRBV5-1,TRBJ1-1,TRBD1,CASSSKGAGNTEAFF,TGCGCCAGCAGCTCAAAGGGGGCCGGGAACACTGAAGCTTTCTTT
many,13,TRBV19,TRBJ1-1,TRBD1,CASSPRTGDEAFF,TGTGCCAGTAGTCCTCGGACAGGGGATGAAGCTTTCTTT
few,17,TRBV6-1,TRBJ2-7,TRBD2,CASSEKGLAGTSYEQYF,TGTGCCAGCAGTGAAAAGGGACTAGCGGGGACTTCCTACGAGCAGTACTTC
many,12,TRBV30,TRBJ2-3,.,CAWLGGSAAQYF,TGTGCCTGGCTAGGCGGGTCGGCTGCCCAGTATTTT
.,17,TRBV20-1,TRBJ2-5,.,CSARGTVGQSPPETQYF,TGCAGTGCTAGAGGGACCGTAGGGCAGAGCCCCCCAGAGACCCAGTACTTC
once,12,TRBV29-1,TRBJ1-1,.,CSVDGGNTEAFF,TGCAGCGTTGATGGAGGGAACACTGAAGCTTTCTTT
.,15,TRBV6-1,TRBJ1-2,.,CASSGTGTALYGYTF,TGTGCCAGCAGTGGGACCGGGACCGCACTCTATGGCTACACCTTC
.,8,TRBV29-1,TRBJ1-2,.,CSAGVTAF,TGCAGCGCCGGGGTAACAGCCTTC
.,12,TRBV4-1,TRBJ1-5,TRBD1,CASSQGTGRRHF,TGCGCCAGCAGCCAAGGGACAGGGCGACGGCATTTT